This entry lists 6 T cell receptor beta chains sequenced from one sample in a study of OX40 agonist ivuxolimab in advanced cancers. Assay used: immunoSEQ multiplex PCR; TCRdb lists only in-frame clones, some missing. The data hold fewer than 85,000 clones, with approximately 92% observed a single time. The sample consisted of CD4+ or CD8+ T cells sorted from blood, taken in a trial of the OX40 agonist ivuxolimab. These receptors originate from an adult with an advanced solid tumor such as melanoma, head and neck, liver or kidney cancer.

The chain couples TRBV7-6 to TRBJ1-5; D ambiguous. The CDR3 extends over 13 amino acids. Germline values: CDR1 SGHVS, CDR2 FNYEAQ. V was shortened by 3 bases and J by 4 bases, with 7 bases between the two germline ends. The CDR3, as DNA: TGTGCCAGCAGCTTCTCCGATAATCAGCCCCAGCATTTT. Translating it yields CASSFSDNQPQHF.

J is TRBJ1-2 and V is TRBV9, with 9 bases aligning to TRBD1. The CDR3 length is 14 residues. Germline V gene sequence: CDR1 SGDLS, CDR2 YYNGEE. The V and J ends lost 4 bases and 7 bases, in that order; junction bases with no gene match: 8. This CDR3 reads CASSSAGTGLGYTF. CDR3 DNA sequence: TGTGCCAGCAGCTCCGCCGGGACAGGGCTTGGCTACACCTTC.

This chain joins TRBV10-3 and TRBJ2-7; 8 bases align to TRBD2. This CDR3 spans 17 amino acids. V shed 10 bases and J 3 bases; nucleotides not matched to a gene: 20. Germline CDR1 ENHRY, CDR2 SYGVKD. The CDR3 DNA reads TGTGCCACCGGCCTCTTTGCGGGAGGACTCTTAGGCTACGAGCAGTACTTC. Translated: CATGLFAGGLLGYEQYF.

The chain employs TRBV29-1 and TRBJ1-5; D may be TRBD1 (5 bases). V was trimmed by 4 bases and J by 3 bases, leaving 10 bases between them. CDR1 is SQVTM, CDR2 ANQGSEA, per germline. This CDR3 contains 13 residues. CDR3 bases: TGCAGCGTTGCTGGGGGATCCAATCAGCCCCAGCATTTT. This gives the protein CSVAGGSNQPQHF. Drawing the rest from reference TRBV29-1 and TRBJ1-5, the complete variable domain is SAVISQKPSRDICQRGTSLTIQCQVDSQVTMMFWYRQQPGQSLTLIATANQGSEATYESGFVIDKFPISRPNLTFSTLTVSNMSPEDSSIYLCSVAGGSNQPQHFGDGTRLSIL.

This chain connects TRBV7-3 to TRBJ1-6, with TRBD1 matching over 11 bases. Germline loops: CDR1 SGHTA, CDR2 FQGTGA. This CDR3 is 16 amino acids long. V lost 5 bases, J lost 6 bases, and 6 bases stayed unmatched. The CDR3 DNA follows: TGTGCCAGCAGCCGGACAGGGGGCCTTGGTAATTCACCCCTCCACTTT. The encoded protein is CASSRTGGLGNSPLHF.

This clone was observed a few times. The J gene is TRBJ1-4, the V gene TRBV4-1; D uncertain. The germline V gene has CDR1 MGHRA and CDR2 YSYEKL. CDR3 length equals 16 residues. V gave up 1 base and J gave up 7 bases, with 16 bases separating them. The CDR3 DNA sequence: TGCGCCAGCAGCCAAGTCTTCCAGATCCTAAGTGAAAAACTGTTTTTT. Translation: CASSQVFQILSEKLFF.